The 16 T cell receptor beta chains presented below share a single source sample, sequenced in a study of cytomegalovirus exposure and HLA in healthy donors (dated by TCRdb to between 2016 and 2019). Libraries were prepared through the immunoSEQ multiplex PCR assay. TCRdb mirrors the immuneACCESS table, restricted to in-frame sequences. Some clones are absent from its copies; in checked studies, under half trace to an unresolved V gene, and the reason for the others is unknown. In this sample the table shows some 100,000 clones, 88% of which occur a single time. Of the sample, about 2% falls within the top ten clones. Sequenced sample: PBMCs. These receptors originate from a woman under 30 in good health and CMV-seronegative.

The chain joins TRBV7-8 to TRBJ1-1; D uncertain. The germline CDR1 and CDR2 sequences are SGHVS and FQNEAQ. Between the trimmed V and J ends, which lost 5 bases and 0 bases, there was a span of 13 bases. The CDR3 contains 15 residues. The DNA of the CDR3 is TGTGCCAGCAGCGACTTAGGCGCGATGAACACTGAAGCTTTCTTT. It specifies CASSDLGAMNTEAFF.

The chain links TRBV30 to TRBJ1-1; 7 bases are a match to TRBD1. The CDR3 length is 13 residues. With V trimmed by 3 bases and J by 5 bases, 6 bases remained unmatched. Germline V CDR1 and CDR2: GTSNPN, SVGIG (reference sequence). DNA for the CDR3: TGTGCCTGGAGAAGGGGGCGCGGAACTGAAGCTTTCTTT. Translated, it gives CAWRRGRGTEAFF.

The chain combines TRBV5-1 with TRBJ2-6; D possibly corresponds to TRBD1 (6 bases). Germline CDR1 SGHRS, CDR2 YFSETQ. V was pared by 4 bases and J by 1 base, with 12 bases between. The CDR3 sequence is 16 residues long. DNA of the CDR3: TGCGCCAGCAGCCTATCTACAGGGTCTGGGGCCAACGTCCTGACTTTC. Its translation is CASSLSTGSGANVLTF. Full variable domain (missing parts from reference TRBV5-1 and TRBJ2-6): KAGVTQTPRYLIKTRGQQVTLSCSPISGHRSVSWYQQTPGQGLQFLFEYFSETQRNKGNFPGRFSGRQFSNSRSEMNVSTLELGDSALYLCASSLSTGSGANVLTFGAGSRLTVL.

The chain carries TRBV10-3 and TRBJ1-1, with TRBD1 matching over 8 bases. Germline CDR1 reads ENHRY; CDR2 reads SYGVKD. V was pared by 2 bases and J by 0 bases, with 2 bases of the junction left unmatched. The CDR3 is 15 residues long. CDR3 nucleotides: TGTGCCATCAGTGAGCCGACAGGGGTGAACACTGAAGCTTTCTTT. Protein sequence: CAISEPTGVNTEAFF.

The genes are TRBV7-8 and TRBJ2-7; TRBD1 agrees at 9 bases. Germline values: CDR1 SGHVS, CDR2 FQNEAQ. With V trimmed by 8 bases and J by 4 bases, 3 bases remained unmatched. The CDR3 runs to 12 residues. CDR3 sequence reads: CASSTGGYEQYF. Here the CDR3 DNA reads TGTGCCAGCTCGACAGGGGGATACGAGCAGTACTTC.

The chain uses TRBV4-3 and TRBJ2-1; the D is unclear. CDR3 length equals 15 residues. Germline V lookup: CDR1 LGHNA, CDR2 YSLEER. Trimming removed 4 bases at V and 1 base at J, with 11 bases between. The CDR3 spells CASSREVYSYNEQFF. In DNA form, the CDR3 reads TGCGCCAGCAGCCGAGAGGTCTATTCCTACAATGAGCAGTTCTTC.

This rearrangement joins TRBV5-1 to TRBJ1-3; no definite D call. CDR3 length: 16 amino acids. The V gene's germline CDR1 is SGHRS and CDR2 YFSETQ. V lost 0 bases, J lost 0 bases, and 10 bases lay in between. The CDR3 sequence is CASSLGAAFSGNTIYF. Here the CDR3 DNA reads TGCGCCAGCAGCTTGGGAGCCGCCTTCTCTGGAAACACCATATATTTT.

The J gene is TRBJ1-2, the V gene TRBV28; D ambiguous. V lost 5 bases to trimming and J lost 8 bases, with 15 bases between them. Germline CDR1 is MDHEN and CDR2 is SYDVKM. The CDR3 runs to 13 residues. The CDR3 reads CASSPRDSMGYTF. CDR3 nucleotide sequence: TGTGCCAGCAGTCCACGGGATTCTATGGGCTACACCTTC.

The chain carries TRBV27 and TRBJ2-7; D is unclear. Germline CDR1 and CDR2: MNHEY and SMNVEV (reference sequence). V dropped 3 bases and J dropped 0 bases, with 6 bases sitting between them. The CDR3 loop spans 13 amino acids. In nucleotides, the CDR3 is TGTGCCAGCAGTTTGGCTGGCTCCTACGAGCAGTACTTC. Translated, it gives CASSLAGSYEQYF.

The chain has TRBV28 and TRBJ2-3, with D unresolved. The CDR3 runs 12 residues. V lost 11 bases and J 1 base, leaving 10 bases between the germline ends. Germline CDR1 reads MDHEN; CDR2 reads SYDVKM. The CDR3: CAASQGTDTQYF. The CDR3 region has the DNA TGTGCCGCAAGCCAGGGCACAGATACGCAGTATTTT.

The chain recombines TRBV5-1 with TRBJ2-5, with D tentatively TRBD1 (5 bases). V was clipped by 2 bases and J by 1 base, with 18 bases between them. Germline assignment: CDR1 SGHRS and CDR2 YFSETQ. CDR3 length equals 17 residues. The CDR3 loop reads CASSFSFGPDSQETQYF. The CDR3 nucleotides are TGCGCCAGCAGCTTTTCCTTCGGTCCAGACAGCCAAGAGACCCAGTACTTC.

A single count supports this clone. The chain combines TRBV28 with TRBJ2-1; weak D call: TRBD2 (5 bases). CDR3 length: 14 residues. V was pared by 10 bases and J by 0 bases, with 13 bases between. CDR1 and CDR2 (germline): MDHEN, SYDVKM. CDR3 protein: CANHLGSSYNEQFF. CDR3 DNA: TGTGCCAACCACCTGGGGAGCTCCTACAATGAGCAGTTCTTC.

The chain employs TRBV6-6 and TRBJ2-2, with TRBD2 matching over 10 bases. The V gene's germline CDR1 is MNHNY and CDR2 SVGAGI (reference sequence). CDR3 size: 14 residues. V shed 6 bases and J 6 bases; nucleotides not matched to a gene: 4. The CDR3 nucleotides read TGTGCCAGCAGCCTAGCGGGAGAGGCCGGGGAGCTGTTTTTT. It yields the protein CASSLAGEAGELFF.

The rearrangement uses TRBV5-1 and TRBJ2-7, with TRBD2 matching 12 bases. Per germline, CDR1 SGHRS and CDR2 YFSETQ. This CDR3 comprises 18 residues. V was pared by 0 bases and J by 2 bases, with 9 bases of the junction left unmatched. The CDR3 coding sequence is TGCGCCAGCAGCTTGGCCGGGACTAGCGGGTCGCCCACCTACGAGCAGTACTTC. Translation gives CASSLAGTSGSPTYEQYF.

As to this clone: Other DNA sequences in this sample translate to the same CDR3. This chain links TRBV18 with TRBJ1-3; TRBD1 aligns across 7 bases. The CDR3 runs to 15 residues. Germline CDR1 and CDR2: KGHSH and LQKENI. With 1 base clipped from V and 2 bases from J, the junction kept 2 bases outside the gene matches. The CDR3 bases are TGTGCCAGCTCACCACAGGGGGCGCCTGGAAACACCATATATTTT. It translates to CASSPQGAPGNTIYF.

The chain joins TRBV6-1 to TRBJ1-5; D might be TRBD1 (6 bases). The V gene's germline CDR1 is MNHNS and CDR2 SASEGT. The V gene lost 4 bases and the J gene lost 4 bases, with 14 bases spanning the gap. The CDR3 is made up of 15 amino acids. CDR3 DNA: TGTGCCAGCAGTGTCACGGACAGAAGAAATCAGCCCCAGCATTTT. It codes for CASSVTDRRNQPQHF.